Each of the 4 T cell receptor beta chains below was sequenced from the same sample in a study of blood T cell repertoires in COVID-19. The data were produced by immunoSEQ multiplex PCR, yet TCRdb's version contains in-frame clones alone and is incomplete. In the table there are 200,000 to 250,000 clones, about 84% of which are singletons. The sequencing sample was made of peripheral blood. These receptors were obtained from a woman aged 80 or over with COVID-19, enrolled during active disease.

This chain links TRBV27 with TRBJ2-2; 11 nucleotides match TRBD2. The V gene's germline CDR1 is MNHEY and CDR2 SMNVEV (reference sequence). The ends lost 3 bases at V and 2 bases at J; junction bases unmatched: 5. The CDR3 is 17 residues long. The CDR3 is CASSLTSGAKNTGELFF. The CDR3 nucleotides read TGTGCCAGCAGTTTGACTAGCGGGGCCAAAAACACCGGGGAGCTGTTTTTT.

The chain couples TRBV19 to TRBJ1-4, with TRBD1 matching 8 bases. The J segment lost 1 base and the V segment lost 3 bases, leaving 1 base of the junction unmatched. Germline V gene lookup returns CDR1 LNHDA and CDR2 SQIVND (reference sequence). The CDR3 is 15 amino acids. The CDR3 DNA follows: TGTGCCAGTAGTATTGGGACAGGAACTAATGAAAAACTGTTTTTT. It codes for CASSIGTGTNEKLFF. Together with reference TRBV19 and TRBJ1-4, the CDR3 gives the full variable domain: DGGITQSPKYLFRKEGQNVTLSCEQNLNHDAMYWYRQDPGQGLRLIYYSQIVNDFQKGDIAEGYSVSREKKESFPLTVTSAQKNPTAFYLCASSIGTGTNEKLFFGSGTQLSVL.

V and J are TRBV5-6 and TRBJ2-4, with D tentatively TRBD2 (6 bases). This CDR3 is 15 amino acids long. V lost 4 bases, J lost 8 bases, and 19 bases lay in between. From germline, CDR1 is SGHDT and CDR2 YYEEEE. DNA for the CDR3: TGTGCCAGCAGCGTCGGTGGAACTCCGGGAGACATTCAGTACTTC. Translation: CASSVGGTPGDIQYF.

The count of this clone is one. The CDR3, as DNA: TGTGCCACCCAACAGGGTCGTGAAAAACTGTTTTTT. It is translated as CATQQGREKLFF. The V and J genes are TRBV28 and TRBJ1-4, with TRBD1 as a possible D gene (6 bases). V shed 10 bases and J shed 7 bases, with 13 bases lying between them. The CDR3 has 12 residues. CDR1 is MDHEN, CDR2 SYDVKM, per germline.